This TCR beta chain was sequenced in a study of shared clonotypes between healthy human individuals. Trimming took 5 bases from V and 4 from J, leaving 9 bases between them. CDR3 length equals 13 residues. CDR1 is SGHNT, CDR2 YYREEE, per germline (reference sequence). Assay: immunoSEQ multiplex PCR; the TCRdb copy retains only in-frame clones and omits some. Of about 1 million clones in the sample, 70% to 80% are singletons; the top ten hold approximately 1.5%. The chain employs TRBV5-4 and TRBJ2-2, with D uncertain. Input material: memory CD4+ T cells sorted from blood. The subset: CD45RA-negative fraction. This sequence was found in a man between 18 and 29 years old in good health. This chain's CDR3 is CASRLQPTGELFF. CDR3 nucleotides: TGTGCCAGCAGGTTGCAACCCACCGGGGAGCTGTTTTTT.